This T cell receptor (beta chain) was found in a study of T cell changes during pregnancy in multiple sclerosis. Here immunoSEQ multiplex PCR was the method, and the copy in TCRdb shows in-frame clones only, minus some. The table has around 53,000 clones, 92% seen once; the top ten hold about 0.64%. The V end lost 0 bases, the J end lost 4 bases, and 12 bases lay between the germline ends. Germline-derived CDR1 and CDR2 are LNHNV and YYDKDF (reference sequence). The CDR3 extends over 15 amino acids. The sequence was obtained from a female donor with multiple sclerosis, enrolled in a pregnancy study. This chain joins TRBV15 and TRBJ1-1; tentatively, D is TRBD1 (5 bases). Specimen: CD4+ T cells from peripheral blood mononuclear cells, collected after pregnancy. The CDR3 coding sequence is TGTGCCACCAGCAGAGACAGGGTGAAGGGCACTGAAGCTTTCTTT. Its translation is CATSRDRVKGTEAFF.